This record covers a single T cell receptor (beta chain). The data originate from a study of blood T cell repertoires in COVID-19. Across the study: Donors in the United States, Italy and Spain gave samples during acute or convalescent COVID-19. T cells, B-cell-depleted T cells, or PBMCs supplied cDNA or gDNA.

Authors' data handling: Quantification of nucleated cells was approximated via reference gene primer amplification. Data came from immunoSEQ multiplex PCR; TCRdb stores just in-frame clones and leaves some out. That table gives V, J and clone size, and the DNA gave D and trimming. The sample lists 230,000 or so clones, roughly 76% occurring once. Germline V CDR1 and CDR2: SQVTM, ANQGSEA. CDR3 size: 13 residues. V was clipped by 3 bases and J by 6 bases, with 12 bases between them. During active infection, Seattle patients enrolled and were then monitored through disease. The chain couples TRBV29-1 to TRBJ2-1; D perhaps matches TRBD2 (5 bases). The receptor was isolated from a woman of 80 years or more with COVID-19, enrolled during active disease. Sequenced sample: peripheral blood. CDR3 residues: CSVEAGLANEQFF. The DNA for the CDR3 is TGCAGCGTTGAGGCCGGGCTAGCCAATGAGCAGTTCTTC.